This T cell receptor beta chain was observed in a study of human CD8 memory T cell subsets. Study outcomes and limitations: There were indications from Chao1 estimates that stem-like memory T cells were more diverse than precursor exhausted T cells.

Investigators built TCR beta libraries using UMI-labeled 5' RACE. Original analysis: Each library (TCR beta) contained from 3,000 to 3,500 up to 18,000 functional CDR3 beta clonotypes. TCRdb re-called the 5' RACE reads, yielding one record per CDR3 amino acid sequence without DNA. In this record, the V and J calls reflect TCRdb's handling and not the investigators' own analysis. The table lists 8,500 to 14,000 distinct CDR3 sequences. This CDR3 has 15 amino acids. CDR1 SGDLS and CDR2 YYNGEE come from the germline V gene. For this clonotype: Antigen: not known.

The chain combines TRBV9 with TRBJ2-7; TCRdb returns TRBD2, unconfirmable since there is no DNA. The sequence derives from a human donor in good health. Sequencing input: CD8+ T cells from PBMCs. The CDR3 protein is CASSKRAGGFYEQYF.